This T cell receptor (beta chain) derives from a study of T cells in Graves' hyperthyroidism and ophthalmopathy. This clonotype has ten or more counts. Its antigen is not known. Study outcomes and limitations: Most expanded thyroid clonotypes above 0.001 also appeared in blood. Ophthalmopathy was identified by the model a median around 6 months ahead of onset.

The CDR3 sequence is 14 residues long. CDR1 and CDR2 from the germline V gene are MNHEY and SVGEGT. V was clipped by 0 bases and J by 3 bases, with 8 bases between them. RNA transcripts served as the template for amplifying TCR beta CDR3 regions. A set of HTBI primers served as the primers for a first-round RT-PCR of the TCR CDR3. TCRdb used MiXCR to reprocess the multiplex PCR reads, holding one entry per CDR3 protein. Of approximately 300,000 distinct CDR3 sequences listed, over 15% are singletons. The sample consisted of blood. The TCR originated in a woman aged 60-75 years with Graves' ophthalmopathy. This chain uses TRBV6-2 or TRBV6-3 with TRBJ1-1; D is unclear. CDR3 region: CASSYSAVDTEAFF. The CDR3 coding sequence is TGTGCCAGCAGTTACTCGGCCGTAGACACTGAAGCTTTCTTT.